One sample yielded the 10 T cell receptor beta chains listed below, sequenced in a study of blood T cell repertoires in COVID-19. Sequenced by immunoSEQ multiplex PCR; TCRdb stores in-frame clones only, minus some. The data contain 200,000 or so clones, around nine tenths of them singletons. The sequenced material came from peripheral blood. The receptors stem from a man between 65 and 79 years old with active or convalescent COVID-19.

A single count supports this clone. V gene TRBV18 combines with J gene TRBJ2-7; D gene ambiguous. V lost 2 bases to trimming and J lost 4 bases, with 9 bases between them. Germline V lookup: CDR1 KGHSH, CDR2 LQKENI. The CDR3 runs to 13 residues. The DNA of the CDR3 is TGTGCCAGCTCACCAACGGTCAGGTACGAGCAGTACTTC. Translation: CASSPTVRYEQYF.

The V gene is TRBV11-2, the J gene TRBJ2-7; D uncertain. Trimming cost V 3 bases and J 1 base, with 10 bases left between them. This CDR3 region has 14 residues. Germline lookup yields CDR1 SGHAT and CDR2 FQNNGV. The CDR3 DNA reads TGTGCCAGCAGCTTTGGCCCGCAATCCTACGAGCAGTACTTC. Amino acid sequence: CASSFGPQSYEQYF. The complete variable domain, with remaining parts taken from reference TRBV11-2 and TRBJ2-7, reads EAGVAQSPRYKIIEKRQSVAFWCNPISGHATLYWYQQILGQGPKLLIQFQNNGVVDDSQLPKDRFSAERLKGVDSTLKIQPAKLEDSAVYLCASSFGPQSYEQYFGPGTRLTVT.

The chain joins TRBV6-5 to TRBJ1-1; possibly TRBD1 for D (6 bases). The CDR3 consists of 13 residues. Germline lookup yields CDR1 MNHEY and CDR2 SVGAGI. Deletions cut 5 bases from V and 6 bases from J, with 13 bases between. In DNA, the CDR3 is TGTGCCAGCAGTAGATCCGGGACACCTGAAGCTTTCTTT. Amino acid sequence: CASSRSGTPEAFF.

V and J are TRBV10-3 and TRBJ2-6, with TRBD1 matching 9 bases. V shed 3 bases and J 8 bases; nucleotides not matched to a gene: 8. Germline assignment: CDR1 ENHRY and CDR2 SYGVKD. The length of the CDR3 is 16 residues. The CDR3 sequence is CAISDRTGADTNVLTF. In nucleotides, the CDR3 is TGTGCCATCAGTGACAGGACAGGGGCTGATACCAACGTCCTGACTTTC.

This chain uses TRBV5-1 with TRBJ1-3; D possibly corresponds to TRBD1 (5 bases). The V end lost 4 bases, the J end lost 3 bases, and 14 bases lay between the germline ends. This CDR3 comprises 15 residues. CDR1 is SGHRS, CDR2 YFSETQ, per germline. In DNA form, the CDR3 reads TGCGCCAGCAGCCCCTCGGCAGGGCTTGGAAACACCATATATTTT. It encodes CASSPSAGLGNTIYF.

V usage is TRBV28 and J usage is TRBJ2-7; D may be TRBD2 (6 bases). Germline loops: CDR1 MDHEN, CDR2 SYDVKM. This CDR3 spans 12 amino acids. V dropped 7 bases and J dropped 7 bases, with 14 bases sitting between them. CDR3 in amino acids: CASNPGTREQYF. The CDR3 coding sequence is TGTGCCAGCAATCCAGGGACTCGGGAGCAGTACTTC.

The chain uses TRBV9 and TRBJ2-1; 15 bases are shared with TRBD2. Germline V CDR1 and CDR2: SGDLS, YYNGEE. Unmatched junction bases numbered 9, after V lost 4 bases and J lost 4 bases. CDR3 length: 18 residues. Here the CDR3 reads CASSRDAGLAGGYNEQFF. The CDR3 coding sequence is TGTGCCAGCAGCCGGGACGCGGGACTAGCGGGAGGATACAATGAGCAGTTCTTC.

This chain links TRBV5-6 with TRBJ2-3, with TRBD2 matching over 7 bases. With 7 bases clipped from V and 1 base from J, the junction kept 9 bases outside the gene matches. Germline lookup yields CDR1 SGHDT and CDR2 YYEEEE. CDR3 length equals 15 residues. The DNA for the CDR3 is TGTGCCAGCGTCACCGGGGGGTATGGCACAGATACGCAGTATTTT. Translation gives CASVTGGYGTDTQYF.

The genes are TRBV28 and TRBJ1-2; TRBD1 agrees at 9 bases. The CDR3 sequence is 15 residues long. Germline CDR1 is MDHEN and CDR2 is SYDVKM. V dropped 5 bases and J dropped 6; count of bases not matched to a gene: 10. CDR3 DNA: TGTGCCAGCAGTCGTCCGGGACAGGGCCTTGATGGCTACACCTTC. This encodes CASSRPGQGLDGYTF.

The CDR3 coding sequence is TGTGCCAGCAGCCGCAGGACAAACTCCTATAATTCACCCCTCCACTTT. Protein: CASSRRTNSYNSPLHF. This rearrangement joins TRBV16 to TRBJ1-6; weak D call: TRBD1 (5 bases). V shed 4 bases and J shed 0 bases, with 10 bases lying between them. Germline-derived CDR1 and CDR2 are KGHSY and FQNENV. The CDR3 contains 16 residues.